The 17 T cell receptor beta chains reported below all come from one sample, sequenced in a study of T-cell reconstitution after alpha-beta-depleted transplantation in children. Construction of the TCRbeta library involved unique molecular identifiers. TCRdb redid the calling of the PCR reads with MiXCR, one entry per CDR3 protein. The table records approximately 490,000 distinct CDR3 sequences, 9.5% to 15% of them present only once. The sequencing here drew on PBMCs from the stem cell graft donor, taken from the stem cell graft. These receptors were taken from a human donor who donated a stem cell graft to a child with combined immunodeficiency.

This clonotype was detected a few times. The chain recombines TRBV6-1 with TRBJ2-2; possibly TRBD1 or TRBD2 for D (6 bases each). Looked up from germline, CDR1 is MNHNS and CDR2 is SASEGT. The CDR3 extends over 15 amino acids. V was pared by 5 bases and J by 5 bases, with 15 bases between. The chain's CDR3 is CASSRGGLRTGELFF. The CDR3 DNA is TGTGCCAGCAGTCGAGGGGGGCTTCGTACCGGGGAGCTGTTTTTT.

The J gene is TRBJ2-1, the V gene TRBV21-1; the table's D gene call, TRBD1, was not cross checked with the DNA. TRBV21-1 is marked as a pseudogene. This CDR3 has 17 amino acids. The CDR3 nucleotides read TGTGCCAGCAGCGATACGGGACAGGGGAGCTCCTACAATGAGCAGTTCTTC. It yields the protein CASSDTGQGSSYNEQFF.

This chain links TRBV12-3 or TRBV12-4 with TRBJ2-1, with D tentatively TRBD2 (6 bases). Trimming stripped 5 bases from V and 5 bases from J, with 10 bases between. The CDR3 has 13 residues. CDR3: CASSPRGNNEQFF. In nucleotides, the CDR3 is TGTGCCAGCAGTCCCCGGGGGAACAATGAGCAGTTCTTC.

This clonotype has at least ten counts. The CDR3 coding sequence is TGCAGTGCTATTCCACCCTCTGACCAGTACTTC. It translates to CSAIPPSDQYF. The chain is built from TRBV20-1 and TRBJ2-5; D not resolved. The V end lost 4 bases, the J end lost 10 bases, and 13 bases lay between the germline ends. Germline V gives CDR1 DFQATT, CDR2 SNEGSKA (reference sequence). This CDR3 is built from 11 residues.

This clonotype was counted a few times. This CDR3 reads CASSFTSGGAIEQFF. The CDR3 region has the DNA TGTGCCAGCAGCTTCACTAGCGGGGGGGCAATTGAGCAGTTCTTC. This rearrangement joins TRBV5-5 to TRBJ2-1, with TRBD2 identical over 13 bases. CDR1 is SGHKS and CDR2 is YYEKEE in the germline V gene (reference sequence). After removal of 2 bases from V and 9 bases from J, the junction contained 5 bases not matched to a gene. This CDR3 spans 15 amino acids.

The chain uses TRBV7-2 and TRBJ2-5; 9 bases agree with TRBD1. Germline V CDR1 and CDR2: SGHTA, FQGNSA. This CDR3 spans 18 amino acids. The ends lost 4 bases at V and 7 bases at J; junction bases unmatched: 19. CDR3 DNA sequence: TGTGCCAGCAGCTCAAACCGGCCTATAGGACAGGGGAGGGTGACCCAGTACTTC. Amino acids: CASSSNRPIGQGRVTQYF.

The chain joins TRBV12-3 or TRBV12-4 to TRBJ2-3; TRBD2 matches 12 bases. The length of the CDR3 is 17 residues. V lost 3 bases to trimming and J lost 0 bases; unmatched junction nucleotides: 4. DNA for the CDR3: TGTGCCAGCAGTTTCCGGACTAGCGGGGCAAGCACAGATACGCAGTATTTT. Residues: CASSFRTSGASTDTQYF.

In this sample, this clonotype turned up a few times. CDR3 region: CASSLSRTDRGRQPQHF. The CDR3 bases are TGTGCCAGCAGCTTGTCCCGAACGGACAGGGGACGGCAGCCCCAGCATTTT. The chain has TRBV5-6 and TRBJ1-5; 9 bases align to TRBD1. In germline, CDR1 is SGHDT, CDR2 YYEEEE. The CDR3 runs to 17 residues. J was trimmed by 7 bases and V by 1 base; bases with no gene match: 12.

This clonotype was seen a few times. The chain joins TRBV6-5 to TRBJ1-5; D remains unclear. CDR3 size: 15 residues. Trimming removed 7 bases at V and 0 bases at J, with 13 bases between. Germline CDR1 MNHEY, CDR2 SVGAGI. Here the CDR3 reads CASNRGTDSNQPQHF. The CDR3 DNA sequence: TGTGCCAGCAACCGGGGAACGGATAGCAATCAGCCCCAGCATTTT.

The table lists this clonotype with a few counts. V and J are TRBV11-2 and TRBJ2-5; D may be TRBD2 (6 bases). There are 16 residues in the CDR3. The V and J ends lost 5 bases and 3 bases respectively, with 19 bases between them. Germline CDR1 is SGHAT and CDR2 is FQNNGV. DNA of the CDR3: TGTGCCAGCAGCGTAGGGGAGGTGGGTTGGGAAGAGACCCAGTACTTC. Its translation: CASSVGEVGWEETQYF.

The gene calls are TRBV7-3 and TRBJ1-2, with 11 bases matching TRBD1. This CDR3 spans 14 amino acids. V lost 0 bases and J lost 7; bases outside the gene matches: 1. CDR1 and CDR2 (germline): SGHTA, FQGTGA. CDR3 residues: CASSLTGTGGGYTF. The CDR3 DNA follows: TGTGCCAGCAGCTTAACCGGGACAGGGGGTGGCTACACCTTC.

The chain's CDR3 is CASSYQVRRDSNQPQHF. The CDR3 region has the DNA TGTGCCAGCAGTTATCAAGTCCGGCGGGACAGCAATCAGCCCCAGCATTTT. The V call is TRBV6-5, the J call TRBJ1-5; D may be TRBD1 (5 bases). Trimming removed 3 bases from V and 1 base from J, with 16 bases in between. CDR1 MNHEY and CDR2 SVGAGI come from the germline V gene. There are 17 residues in the CDR3.

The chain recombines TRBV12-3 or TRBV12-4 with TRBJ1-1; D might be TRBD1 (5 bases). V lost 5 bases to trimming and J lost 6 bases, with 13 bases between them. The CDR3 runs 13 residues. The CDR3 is CASSSRAWAEAFF. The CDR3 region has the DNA TGTGCCAGCAGTAGCAGGGCTTGGGCTGAAGCTTTCTTT.

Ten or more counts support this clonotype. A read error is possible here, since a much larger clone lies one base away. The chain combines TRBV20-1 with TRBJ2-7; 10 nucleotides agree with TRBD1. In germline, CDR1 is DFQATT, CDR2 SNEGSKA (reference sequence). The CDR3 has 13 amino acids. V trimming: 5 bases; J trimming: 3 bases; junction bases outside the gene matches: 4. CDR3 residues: CSAARDRGYEQYF. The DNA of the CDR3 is TGCAGTGCTGCCAGGGACAGGGGCTACGAGCAGTACTTC.

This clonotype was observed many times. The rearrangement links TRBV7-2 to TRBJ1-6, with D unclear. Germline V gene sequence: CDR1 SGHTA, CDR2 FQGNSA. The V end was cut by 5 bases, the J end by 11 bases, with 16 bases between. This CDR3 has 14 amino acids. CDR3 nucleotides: TGTGCCAGCAGCCCCCCGGCAGGCTACCCACCCCTCCACTTT. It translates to CASSPPAGYPPLHF. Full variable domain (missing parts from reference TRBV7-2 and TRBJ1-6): GAGVSQSPSNKVTEKGKDVELRCDPISGHTALYWYRQSLGQGLEFLIYFQGNSAPDKSGLPSDRFSAERTGGSVSTLTIQRTQQEDSAVYLCASSPPAGYPPLHFGNGTRLTVT.

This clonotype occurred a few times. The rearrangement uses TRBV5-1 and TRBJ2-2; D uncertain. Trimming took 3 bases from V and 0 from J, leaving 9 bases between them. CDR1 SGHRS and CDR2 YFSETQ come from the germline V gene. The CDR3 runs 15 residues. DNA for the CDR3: TGCGCCAGCAGCTGGCCAGACGCGAACACCGGGGAGCTGTTTTTT. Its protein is CASSWPDANTGELFF.

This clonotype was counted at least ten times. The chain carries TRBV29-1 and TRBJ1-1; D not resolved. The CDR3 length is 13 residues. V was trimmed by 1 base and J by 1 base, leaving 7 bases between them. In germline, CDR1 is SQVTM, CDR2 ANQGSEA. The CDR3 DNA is TGCAGCGTTGAAGGCAGACAGAACACTGAAGCTTTCTTT. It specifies CSVEGRQNTEAFF.